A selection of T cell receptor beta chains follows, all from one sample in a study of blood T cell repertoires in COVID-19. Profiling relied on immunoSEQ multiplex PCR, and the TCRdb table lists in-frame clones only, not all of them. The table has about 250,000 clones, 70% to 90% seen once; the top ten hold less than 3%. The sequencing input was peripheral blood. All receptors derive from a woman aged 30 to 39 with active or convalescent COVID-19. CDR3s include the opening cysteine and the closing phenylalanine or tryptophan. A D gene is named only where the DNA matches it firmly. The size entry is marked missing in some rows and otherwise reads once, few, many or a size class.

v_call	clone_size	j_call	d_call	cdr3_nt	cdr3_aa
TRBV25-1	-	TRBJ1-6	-	TGTGCCAGCAAGGATGTGGGTATTAGGGGAAGCTCACCCCTCCACTTT	CASKDVGIRGSSPLHF
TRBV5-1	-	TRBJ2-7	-	TGCGCCAGCAGCTTGGTGTCAGGGGCATCCTCCGTCCCTACCTACGAGCAGTACTTC	CASSLVSGASSVPTYEQYF
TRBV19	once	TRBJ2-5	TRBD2	TGTGCCAGTAGTCCTGCTGGACTAGCGGGGCGGCAAGAGACCCAGTACTTC	CASSPAGLAGRQETQYF
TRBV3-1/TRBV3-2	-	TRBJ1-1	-	TGTGCCAGCAGCCAAGTTTTTCGGGTGGGCACTGAAGCTTTCTTT	CASSQVFRVGTEAFF
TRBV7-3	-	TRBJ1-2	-	TGTGCCAGCAGTCCAGGGGCACTAGCTAACTATGGCTACACCTTC	CASSPGALANYGYTF
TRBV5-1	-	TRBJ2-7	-	TGCGCCAGCAGCCTGCCCGGAGACGAGCAGTACTTC	CASSLPGDEQYF
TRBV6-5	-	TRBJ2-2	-	TGTGCCAGCAGTTACGCAGGTCATTGGACCGGGGAGCTGTTTTTT	CASSYAGHWTGELFF
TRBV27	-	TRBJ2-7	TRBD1	TGTGCCAGCAGTTGGTCCCGGGACAGGGCGGACGAGCAGTACTTC	CASSWSRDRADEQYF
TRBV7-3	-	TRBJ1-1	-	TGTGCCAGCAGCCTGCCAGGGACTGAAGCTTTCTTT	CASSLPGTEAFF
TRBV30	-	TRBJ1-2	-	TGTGCCTGGAGTGTAGGGGGGGCCAGCTATGGCTACACCTTC	CAWSVGGASYGYTF
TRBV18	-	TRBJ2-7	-	TGTGCCAGCTCACCTTACCCTCTAGGGGGTGGGGTCAACGAGCAGTACTTC	CASSPYPLGGGVNEQYF
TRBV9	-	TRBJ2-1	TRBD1	TGTGCCAGCAGCCCCCGGGACAGGGCTTACAATGAGCAGTTCTTC	CASSPRDRAYNEQFF